These T cell receptor beta chains were read from a single sample in a study of shared clonotypes between healthy human individuals. The assay was immunoSEQ multiplex PCR, and TCRdb's table has in-frame clones only and misses some. The sample has 2,500,000 or so clones, 85% to 95% seen once. Input material: naive CD4+ T cells from PBMCs. These receptors all stem from a man aged 18 to 29 in good health. Some clones in this sample may be carry-over from other donors' samples. The CDR3 runs from the conserved cysteine through the conserved F or W. The D gene is left open where the match is weak. Where a row states a size, it is once, few, many or the class of an expanded clone; other rows omit it.

>TRBJ1-2|few|TRBV28|.
TGTGCCAGCAGCCTCGTGGGAGCTAACTATGGCTACACCTTC
CASSLVGANYGYTF
>TRBJ1-5|.|TRBV10-3|.
TGTGCCATCAGTGAGGGGAGTTTTTATAGCAATCAGCCCCAGCATTTT
CAISEGSFYSNQPQHF
>TRBJ2-7|.|TRBV10-3|TRBD2
TGTGCCATCAGTGAATGGCGCCTTAGCGGGACCGACGCCTACGAGCAGTACTTC
CAISEWRLSGTDAYEQYF
>TRBJ1-2|.|TRBV19|TRBD1
TGTGCCAGTAGTGCGGGACAGGGGGCGTTCGGCTACACCTTC
CASSAGQGAFGYTF
>TRBJ2-5|.|TRBV28|TRBD1
TGTGCCAGCAGTTTAACCGGGACAGCAAAAGAGACCCAGTACTTC
CASSLTGTAKETQYF
>TRBJ2-7|.|TRBV19|TRBD1
TGTGCCAGTAGTATAGAGGCAGGGGGCTACGAGCAGTACTTC
CASSIEAGGYEQYF
>TRBJ2-3|.|TRBV28|TRBD2
TGTGCGGCGGGAGCGGGAGATACGCAGTATTTT
CAAGAGDTQYF
>TRBJ1-1|.|TRBV4-1|.
TGCGCCAGCAGCCAACCCTTCACAAGGAACACTGAAGCTTTCTTT
CASSQPFTRNTEAFF
>TRBJ2-7|.|TRBV11-2|TRBD1
TGTGCCAGCAGCTTCGCGACAGGGCTCTCCTACGAGCAGTACTTC
CASSFATGLSYEQYF
>TRBJ2-6|.|TRBV25-1|TRBD1
TGTGCCAGCAGTGCCGGGACAGGGCGTTCTGGGGCCAACGTCCTGACTTTC
CASSAGTGRSGANVLTF
>TRBJ1-1|.|TRBV2|TRBD1
TGTGCCAGCAGCGATAGGGACAGGGAGAGGGCTGAAGCTTTCTTT
CASSDRDRERAEAFF
>TRBJ2-3|.|TRBV4-1|.
TGCGCCAGCAGCCTTAGCGGAGGAAGCACAGATACGCAGTATTTT
CASSLSGGSTDTQYF
>TRBJ2-2|once|TRBV5-1|.
TGCGCCAGCAGCTTGGCCGGGGGTATCCCCGGGGAGCTGTTTTTT
CASSLAGGIPGELFF
>TRBJ2-7|.|TRBV28|.
TGTGCCAGCAGTTTAAATGGCGGATACTACGAGCAGTACTTC
CASSLNGGYYEQYF
>TRBJ2-5|once|TRBV30|TRBD1
TGTGCCTGGAGTGTATTAGGGGGCCCCACGGGGACCCAGTACTTC
CAWSVLGGPTGTQYF
>TRBJ2-2|.|TRBV6-5|TRBD1
TGTGCCACCCTCAGGGGGCTTGCCGGGGAGCTGTTTTTT
CATLRGLAGELFF
>TRBJ2-2|.|TRBV10-1|.
TGCGCCAGCAGTGAGGGACAGAACACCGGGGAGCTGTTTTTT
CASSEGQNTGELFF
>TRBJ1-5|.|TRBV30|TRBD1
TGTGCCTGGAGTGTGATAGGGACAGGGGAAAGACAGCCCCAGCATTTT
CAWSVIGTGERQPQHF
>TRBJ2-3|.|TRBV5-1|.
TGCGCCAGCAGCTTGGGGCCGGGTGCGGGGAGCACAGATACGCAGTATTTT
CASSLGPGAGSTDTQYF
>TRBJ2-2|.|TRBV9|.
TGTGCCAGCAGCGTAGGTGAGGGACCAGGAGCCGGGGAGCTGTTTTTT
CASSVGEGPGAGELFF
>TRBJ2-4|.|TRBV6-1|TRBD1
TGTGCCAGCAGTGACGGTGTTTCTCCGGGACAGAAAAACATTCAGTACTTC
CASSDGVSPGQKNIQYF
>TRBJ2-2|.|TRBV9|TRBD1
TGTGCCAGCAGCGTAGGTCTAGACAGGGGGCGACCTTTGGCCGGGGAGCTGTTTTTT
CASSVGLDRGRPLAGELFF
>TRBJ1-4|.|TRBV15|TRBD1
TGTGCCACCAGCAGCCCGACAGGGCCAACCTTCAATGAAAAACTGTTTTTT
CATSSPTGPTFNEKLFF
>TRBJ1-2|.|TRBV5-5|.
TGTGCCAGCAGCTTGTGGGGCAGGGTCTCGCCCGGCTACACCTTC
CASSLWGRVSPGYTF
>TRBJ2-7|.|TRBV9|TRBD2
TGTGCCAGCGGTAAGGCTAGCGGGATTACCTACGAGCAGTACTTC
CASGKASGITYEQYF
>TRBJ2-1|.|TRBV7-6|TRBD2
TGTGCCAGCAGCCCCGGACTAGCGGGAGGAAGTGAGCAGTTCTTC
CASSPGLAGGSEQFF
>TRBJ2-7|.|TRBV10-3|TRBD1
TGTGCCATCAGCCCCGGGACAGGGGCCCCCTACGAGCAGTACTTC
CAISPGTGAPYEQYF
>TRBJ2-3|.|TRBV19|TRBD2
TGTGCCAGTAGTATCACTAGCGAGACGCAGTATTTT
CASSITSETQYF
>TRBJ2-1|.|TRBV27|TRBD2
TGTGCCAGCAGTTTATGGGCTAGCGGGCCCAGAGGGAATGAGCAGTTCTTC
CASSLWASGPRGNEQFF
>TRBJ2-7|.|TRBV7-8|.
TGTGCCAGCAGCTTAGGACCAGTGCGTGAGCAGTACTTC
CASSLGPVREQYF
>TRBJ1-4|.|TRBV6-6|.
TGTGCCAGCGGGTTGGTGGGGCGGAGAAATGAAAAACTGTTTTTT
CASGLVGRRNEKLFF
>TRBJ2-1|.|TRBV19|.
TGTGCCAGTAGTATAGTAGGTGGTGAGCAGTTCTTC
CASSIVGGEQFF
>TRBJ2-1|.|TRBV18|TRBD1
TGTGCCAGCTCTCGGGTCCGGACAGGGGCCAATGAGCAGTTCTTC
CASSRVRTGANEQFF
>TRBJ1-1|few|TRBV2|.
TGTGCCAGCAGTACAGAGATGAACACTGAAGCTTTCTTT
CASSTEMNTEAFF
>TRBJ1-3|.|TRBV5-1|.
TGCGCCAGCAGCTTGGTTGCAGGGACGAGCTCTGGAAACACCATATATTTT
CASSLVAGTSSGNTIYF
>TRBJ1-3|.|TRBV5-6|.
TGTGCCAGCACCCCCATGGGAAACTCTGGAAACACCATATATTTT
CASTPMGNSGNTIYF
>TRBJ2-1|.|TRBV5-4|.
TGTGCCAGCAGCTTGCCGACAGAATTTGAGCAGTTCTTC
CASSLPTEFEQFF